The sequence of this T cell receptor (beta chain) was determined in a study of blood T cells in healthy people across ages. This clonotype was counted a few times. CDR1 and CDR2 from the germline V gene are MNHEY and SVGAGI. This CDR3 has 14 residues. V lost 4 bases, J lost 4 bases, and 13 bases lay in between. A second roughly 6 to 12 cycle PCR used barcoded and J-beta primers. Template switching added a 12-random-nucleotide identifier to every cDNA molecule. One entry per CDR3 protein results from TCRdb running MiXCR on the 5' RACE reads. The sample records 1 million or so distinct CDR3 sequences, about 25% being singletons. The sample providers were healthy Caucasian people from Russia, aged roughly 6 to 90. These data also featured in a second study, about T cells of mothers and their children. That report adds: The donors comprised six children and their three healthy Caucasian mothers.

The chain joins TRBV6-5 to TRBJ1-2; TRBD1 is a possible D gene (6 bases). Sample: blood. The clonotype was recovered from a girl aged 2-10 years in good health. Written as DNA, the CDR3 is TGTGCCAGCAGTTGGCCGGGGGGGCCCTATGGCTACACCTTC. Translation: CASSWPGGPYGYTF.